Below are 5 T cell receptor beta chains sequenced from a single sample in a study of blood T cell repertoires in COVID-19 (dated by TCRdb to 2020 to 2022). Library method: the immunoSEQ multiplex PCR assay. Entries here come from immuneACCESS through TCRdb and include only in-frame sequences with V and J called. Some clones fail to appear in such tables; in the studies checked, an unresolved V gene covers under half of the shortfall, and the cause of the remainder is unknown. Recorded for this sample are about 100,000 clones; 88% of them occurred a single time. Under 5.5% of the sample is held by the ten biggest clonotypes. The sequenced sample was peripheral blood. All receptors come from a human donor in a cohort sampled during active COVID-19.

In its sample, this clone was seen once. The gene calls are TRBV5-1 and TRBJ2-7; TRBD1 matches at 9 bases. The J segment lost 1 base and the V segment lost 3 bases, leaving 5 bases of the junction unmatched. Germline CDR1 is SGHRS and CDR2 is YFSETQ. The CDR3 length is 15 residues. Written as DNA, the CDR3 is TGCGCCAGCAGCTCTTCGGGACAGGGTTCCTACGAGCAGTACTTC. Translation: CASSSSGQGSYEQYF.

The rearrangement uses TRBV27 and TRBJ2-7; D is possibly TRBD2 (5 bases). The germline CDR1 and CDR2 sequences are MNHEY and SMNVEV (reference sequence). Between the trimmed V and J ends, which lost 5 bases and 3 bases, there was a span of 17 bases. This CDR3 region has 15 residues. The DNA for the CDR3 is TGTGCCAGCAGTCTCTTCAGCGGTACTCTCTACGAGCAGTACTTC. Amino acids: CASSLFSGTLYEQYF.

This chain connects TRBV9 to TRBJ2-1; 9 bases line up with TRBD2. Germline-derived CDR1 and CDR2 are SGDLS and YYNGEE. The length of the CDR3 is 15 residues. The V and J ends lost 3 bases and 9 bases, in that order; junction bases with no gene match: 10. CDR3 sequence: CASSASGTSTSEQFF. DNA for the CDR3: TGTGCCAGCAGCGCGTCCGGGACTAGCACCTCTGAGCAGTTCTTC.

J is TRBJ2-6 and V is TRBV7-8; D call uncertain. CDR3 length: 16 amino acids. V was trimmed by 1 base and J by 4 bases, leaving 11 bases between them. The germline gives CDR1 SGHVS, CDR2 FQNEAQ. In DNA form, the CDR3 reads TGTGCCAGCAGCTTAGGGGTAGCTTCAGGGGCCAACGTCCTGACTTTC. It codes for CASSLGVASGANVLTF.

The chain employs TRBV28 and TRBJ2-3, with D perhaps matching TRBD2 (5 bases). The CDR3 covers 13 residues. CDR1 and CDR2 (germline): MDHEN, SYDVKM. V was cut by 6 bases and J by 4 bases, with 11 bases left in between. The CDR3 nucleotides read TGTGCCAGCAGAATTCCGGGGTCAGATACGCAGTATTTT. The encoded protein is CASRIPGSDTQYF.